Below, 18 T cell receptor beta chains from the same sample are listed, as sequenced in a study of a mutant IDH1 vaccine in newly diagnosed glioma. Clones were sequenced by immunoSEQ multiplex PCR, and TCRdb holds only the in-frame ones, with some missing. Here the sample spans 98,000 or so clones, around nine tenths being singletons. Indicated time point: baseline, week 1 (first vaccination visit). Treatment indicated: pre-vaccination baseline after standard-of-care therapy. This specimen was PBMCs, taken from a glioma patient treated with radiotherapy, temozolomide or both. The receptors derive from a woman aged 45-59 years with glioma.

This clone was observed once. This rearrangement joins TRBV14 to TRBJ2-7; TRBD1 might be the D (5 bases). The V gene lost 4 bases and the J gene lost 7 bases, with 11 bases spanning the gap. CDR3 length: 12 residues. Per germline, CDR1 SGHDN and CDR2 FVKESK. The CDR3 loop is CASSRAGWEQYF. CDR3 DNA sequence: TGTGCCAGCAGCCGGGCAGGGTGGGAGCAGTACTTC.

This clone was observed a few times. The chain links TRBV7-9 to TRBJ1-2, with TRBD1 identical over 7 bases. CDR3 length equals 14 residues. Trimming removed 5 bases from V and 2 bases from J; junction bases left unmatched: 5. From germline, CDR1 is SEHNR and CDR2 FQNEAQ (reference sequence). CDR3 in amino acids: CASSRGGANYGYTF. DNA for the CDR3: TGTGCCAGCAGCCGAGGGGGCGCAAACTATGGCTACACCTTC.

The sample holds a few counts of this clone. The CDR3 protein is CASSSGGEEGKLFF. In DNA, the CDR3 is TGCGCCAGCAGCTCAGGGGGAGAGGAGGGGAAACTGTTTTTT. The rearrangement uses TRBV5-1 and TRBJ1-4, with 7 bases identical to TRBD1. This CDR3 spans 14 amino acids. V was pared by 3 bases and J by 11 bases, with 10 bases of the junction left unmatched. Germline V gene lookup returns CDR1 SGHRS and CDR2 YFSETQ.

The chain uses TRBV30 and TRBJ2-3; D remains ambiguous. This CDR3 has 17 amino acids. Germline lookup yields CDR1 GTSNPN and CDR2 SVGIG (reference sequence). Deletions cut 0 bases from V and 3 bases from J, with 19 bases between. CDR3 residues: CAWSVRKLSLSTDTQYF. DNA of the CDR3: TGTGCCTGGAGTGTAAGGAAACTCTCTTTAAGTACAGATACGCAGTATTTT.

The chain uses TRBV5-1 and TRBJ1-4; 7 positions agree with TRBD1. With 3 bases clipped from V and 0 bases from J, the junction kept 11 bases outside the gene matches. Germline lookup yields CDR1 SGHRS and CDR2 YFSETQ. The CDR3 runs 18 residues. CDR3 sequence (DNA): TGCGCCAGCAGCTCGGGGCGGGACAGCTATGCAACTAATGAAAAACTGTTTTTT. As protein: CASSSGRDSYATNEKLFF.

The rearrangement uses TRBV15 and TRBJ1-3; 9 bases map to TRBD1. The germline V gene encodes CDR1 LNHNV and CDR2 YYDKDF (reference sequence). This CDR3 is 15 amino acids long. The ends lost 1 base at V and 9 bases at J; junction bases unmatched: 7. The CDR3 DNA follows: TGTGCCACCAGCAGAGTGGGGACAGGGATTGCCACCATATATTTT. Amino acids: CATSRVGTGIATIYF.

The sample holds one count of this clone. The chain employs TRBV5-6 and TRBJ2-3; 9 positions agree with TRBD2. Trimming removed 0 bases from V and 10 bases from J; junction bases left unmatched: 9. Germline V gene data show CDR1 as SGHDT and CDR2 as YYEEEE. This CDR3 is built from 15 residues. For the CDR3, the DNA is TGTGCCAGCAGCTTGGGACTAGCGGATTCTGGGGCGCAGTATTTT. Protein sequence: CASSLGLADSGAQYF.

CDR3 nucleotide sequence: TGTGCCAGCAGTCGCTCCCCGGGTGGGCAGGCTGGGGAGCTGTTTTTT. Residues: CASSRSPGGQAGELFF. The V and J genes are TRBV25-1 and TRBJ2-2; D remains unclear. CDR3 size: 16 residues. Per the germline V gene, CDR1 is MGHDK and CDR2 is SYGVNS. V gave up 5 bases and J gave up 8 bases, with 21 bases separating them.

J is TRBJ2-7 and V is TRBV29-1; a possible D gene is TRBD2 (5 bases). V lost 3 bases and J lost 4, with 10 bases in between. Looked up from germline, CDR1 is SQVTM and CDR2 is ANQGSEA. The CDR3 spans 12 residues. Written as DNA, the CDR3 is TGCAGCGTTGAGGGTGAGGGATACGAGCAGTACTTC. Residues: CSVEGEGYEQYF.

The chain links TRBV9 to TRBJ2-7, with 7 nucleotides matching TRBD2. V shed 6 bases, J shed 5 bases, and the junction held 11 bases outside the gene matches. Germline V lookup: CDR1 SGDLS, CDR2 YYNGEE. This CDR3 has 14 residues. CDR3 loop: CASNAGRFGDEQYF. The CDR3 bases are TGTGCCAGCAATGCCGGGAGGTTCGGGGACGAGCAGTACTTC. The variable domain in full, with the rest retrieved from reference TRBV9 and TRBJ2-7, is DSGVTQTPKHLITATGQRVTLRCSPRSGDLSVYWYQQSLDQGLQFLIQYYNGEERAKGNILERFSAQQFPDLHSELNLSSLELGDSALYFCASNAGRFGDEQYFGPGTRLTVT.

This chain joins TRBV6-1 and TRBJ2-7; 14 bases map to TRBD2. Trimming cost V 8 bases and J 4 bases; bases outside gene matches: 7. Germline V lookup: CDR1 MNHNS, CDR2 SASEGT. This CDR3 is built from 15 residues. CDR3 in DNA: TGTGCCAGCGAGGGACTAGCGGGAGTGGCGTACGAGCAGTACTTC. Protein sequence: CASEGLAGVAYEQYF.

The rearrangement uses TRBV28 and TRBJ1-1; a weak D match, TRBD1 (5 bases). CDR3 length equals 14 residues. Trimming shortened V by 7 bases and J by 4 bases, and 16 bases separated the two germline ends. CDR1 MDHEN and CDR2 SYDVKM come from the germline V gene. CDR3 protein: CASNPGDDGTEAFF. CDR3 sequence (DNA): TGTGCCAGCAACCCTGGGGACGATGGCACTGAAGCTTTCTTT. Full variable domain (rest looked up from reference TRBV28 and TRBJ1-1): DVKVTQSSRYLVKRTGEKVFLECVQDMDHENMFWYRQDPGLGLRLIYFSYDVKMKEKGDIPEGYSVSREKKERFSLILESASTNQTSMYLCASNPGDDGTEAFFGQGTRLTVV.

This sequence joins TRBV19 and TRBJ2-5, with D unclear. The germline CDR1 and CDR2 sequences are LNHDA and SQIVND (reference sequence). V lost 5 bases and J 2 bases, leaving 15 bases between the germline ends. The CDR3 length is 15 residues. The CDR3 DNA sequence: TGTGCCAGTAGTGGCGGTTCGGCAGTACAAGAGACCCAGTACTTC. This sequence encodes CASSGGSAVQETQYF.

This rearrangement joins TRBV7-9 to TRBJ2-5; 11 bases line up with TRBD2. The V and J ends lost 4 bases and 2 bases, in that order; junction bases with no gene match: 6. The CDR3 runs to 16 residues. Germline V gene sequence: CDR1 SEHNR, CDR2 FQNEAQ (reference sequence). CDR3 sequence: CASSSGLAVRQETQYF. The CDR3 nucleotides read TGTGCCAGCAGCTCGGGACTAGCGGTACGTCAAGAGACCCAGTACTTC.

The chain recombines TRBV9 with TRBJ2-2, with 7 bases matching TRBD2. With 7 bases clipped from V and 6 bases from J, the junction kept 18 bases outside the gene matches. Germline CDR1 is SGDLS and CDR2 is YYNGEE. The length of the CDR3 is 17 residues. CDR3 DNA: TGTGCCAGCGGGATGAAGGGCCTTAGCGGGTTCGCCGGGGAGCTGTTTTTT. Translating it yields CASGMKGLSGFAGELFF. The full variable domain, its missing parts supplied by reference TRBV9 and TRBJ2-2, is DSGVTQTPKHLITATGQRVTLRCSPRSGDLSVYWYQQSLDQGLQFLIQYYNGEERAKGNILERFSAQQFPDLHSELNLSSLELGDSALYFCASGMKGLSGFAGELFFGEGSRLTVL.

V usage is TRBV15 and J usage is TRBJ2-3, with 9 bases identical to TRBD2. V shed 1 base, J shed 6 bases, and the junction held 5 bases outside the gene matches. The CDR3 has 15 amino acids. Germline V gene sequence: CDR1 LNHNV, CDR2 YYDKDF (reference sequence). The CDR3, as DNA: TGTGCCACCAGCAGAGGGGGACTAGCCGGGGATACGCAGTATTTT. This sequence encodes CATSRGGLAGDTQYF. Full variable domain (outside the CDR3, taken from reference TRBV15 and TRBJ2-3): DAMVIQNPRYQVTQFGKPVTLSCSQTLNHNVMYWYQQKSSQAPKLLFHYYDKDFNNEADTPDNFQSRRPNTSFCFLDIRSPGLGDTAMYLCATSRGGLAGDTQYFGPGTRLTVL.

This rearrangement joins TRBV2 to TRBJ2-1; no clear D gene. Trimming left V 6 bases short and J 0 bases short, with 12 bases between. Germline V lookup: CDR1 SNHLY, CDR2 FYNNEI. The CDR3 contains 15 residues. The CDR3: CASSAGSRSYNEQFF. For the CDR3, the DNA is TGTGCCAGCAGCGCAGGATCACGCTCCTACAATGAGCAGTTCTTC.

V and J are TRBV28 and TRBJ1-5; unclear D gene. Germline V lookup: CDR1 MDHEN, CDR2 SYDVKM. V was cut by 6 bases and J by 7 bases, with 16 bases left in between. This CDR3 has 14 residues. The CDR3 is CASRVGQRWQPQHF. CDR3 sequence (DNA): TGTGCCAGCAGGGTCGGGCAGAGGTGGCAGCCCCAGCATTTT.